The source of this TCR beta chain is a study of ipilimumab plus nivolumab after autologous stem cell transplantation. Study-level information: The DLBCL cohort had primary refractory and relapsed disease, with 18-month progression-free survival of around 86% and 29%. Whole-study results and caveats: TCR repertoire, Treg phenotype and gut microbiota reportedly support more study of this approach.

There are a few counts of this clone. What it binds is not known. TCRdb's table, derived via immunoSEQ multiplex PCR, lists solely in-frame clones and lacks some. The sample lists around 13,000 clones; around 73% were seen once. The receptor comes from a male donor with diffuse large B-cell lymphoma. Sequences were derived from PBMCs, sampled in a trial of ipilimumab plus nivolumab as post-transplant consolidation.

This chain's CDR3 is CASSLRGVAEAFF. CDR3 DNA sequence: TGTGCCAGCAGCTTAAGGGGTGTGGCTGAAGCTTTCTTT. The genes are TRBV7-3 and TRBJ1-1; D is uncertain. V dropped 1 base and J dropped 6 bases, with 9 bases sitting between them. The CDR3 length is 13 residues. CDR1 is SGHTA, CDR2 FQGTGA, per germline.